The next 15 T cell receptor beta chains were all read from a single sample in a study of response to subunit inactivated influenza vaccine. Each CDR3 protein is one row after TCRdb ran MiXCR on the RT-PCR reads. This sample has 290,000 or so distinct CDR3 sequences, with 22% found just once. Sample: PBMCs from blood, taken 21 months after vaccination. These receptors were taken from a man aged 45 to 75 who received an inactivated influenza vaccine.

V gene TRBV29-1 combines with J gene TRBJ1-2; 7 bases line up with TRBD1. CDR3 length equals 12 residues. Germline V gene sequence: CDR1 SQVTM, CDR2 ANQGSEA. Losses at the gene ends were 7 bases for V and 4 bases for J; bases not matched to a gene: 6. The CDR3 DNA is TGCAGCGGGTGGGACAGTTCCTATGGCTACACCTTC. Amino acids: CSGWDSSYGYTF.

This clonotype was seen a few times. The genes are TRBV6-5 and TRBJ1-2, with 8 positions matching TRBD1. Germline trimming cut 0 bases from V and 2 bases from J; bases unmatched to any gene: 5. This CDR3 has 16 amino acids. Germline CDR1 MNHEY, CDR2 SVGAGI. This CDR3 is CASSYSRTGYNYGYTF. The CDR3 DNA is TGTGCCAGCAGTTACTCGCGGACAGGGTACAACTATGGCTACACCTTC.

This clonotype was seen at least ten times. The rearrangement links TRBV12-3 or TRBV12-4 to TRBJ1-6, with 9 bases that match TRBD1. V lost 1 base and J lost 7; bases outside the gene matches: 2. This CDR3 region has 15 residues. CDR3 sequence (DNA): TGTGCCAGCAGTTTAGGAGGACAGGGGAATTCACCCCTCCACTTT. Protein sequence: CASSLGGQGNSPLHF.

This clonotype was counted a few times. The chain employs TRBV11-1 and TRBJ2-2; tentatively, D is TRBD2 (5 bases). This CDR3 region has 15 residues. The ends were cut back, 5 bases at V and 6 bases at J, with 16 bases in the middle. The germline V gene encodes CDR1 SGHAT and CDR2 FQDESV (reference sequence). The CDR3 is CASSRRGLSSGELFF. In DNA form, the CDR3 reads TGTGCCAGCAGCCGACGAGGACTCTCTTCCGGGGAGCTGTTTTTT.

The chain carries TRBV10-2 and TRBJ2-3; 8 bases are shared with TRBD2. V gave up 4 bases and J gave up 0 bases; unmatched junction bases: 6. CDR3 size: 16 residues. Germline V gene sequence: CDR1 WSHSY, CDR2 SAAADI. In DNA, the CDR3 is TGCGCCAGCAGTGTTGGGCGGGGGGACAGCACAGATACGCAGTATTTT. Translated, it gives CASSVGRGDSTDTQYF.

This clonotype was observed a few times. The chain has TRBV20-1 and TRBJ2-5; maybe TRBD2 (5 bases). The germline V and J ends were trimmed by 3 bases and 5 bases, with 13 bases remaining between them. The V gene's germline CDR1 is DFQATT and CDR2 SNEGSKA (reference sequence). The CDR3 consists of 13 residues. CDR3: CSARLPGWETQYF. The CDR3 DNA is TGCAGTGCTAGGTTGCCGGGGTGGGAGACCCAGTACTTC.

This clonotype has only a few counts. CDR3 DNA: TGTGCCAGCTCACCACCCTCAGCAGCCGAGACCCAGTACTTC. Protein product: CASSPPSAAETQYF. The chain recombines TRBV18 with TRBJ2-5; D is unresolved. The CDR3 is made up of 14 amino acids. Germline lookup yields CDR1 KGHSH and CDR2 LQKENI. Deletions cut 0 bases from V and 5 bases from J, with 10 bases between.

V is TRBV2 and J is TRBJ1-1; TRBD1 aligns across 8 bases. The junction had 10 bases not matched to a gene; V was cut back by 5 bases and J by 5 bases. The CDR3 is 15 amino acids. Germline lookup yields CDR1 SNHLY and CDR2 FYNNEI. This chain's CDR3 is CASSKGQNRGTEAFF. CDR3 coding DNA: TGTGCCAGCAGTAAAGGACAGAACAGGGGGACTGAAGCTTTCTTT.

The chain is built from TRBV7-8 and TRBJ2-7; 7 nucleotides align to TRBD1. Germline V gene sequence: CDR1 SGHVS, CDR2 FQNEAQ. The CDR3 extends over 14 amino acids. Unmatched junction bases numbered 7, after V lost 5 bases and J lost 3 bases. CDR3 loop: CASSAEDRVYEQYF. The DNA of the CDR3 is TGTGCCAGCAGCGCAGAAGACAGGGTCTACGAGCAGTACTTC. The whole variable domain, filled in from reference TRBV7-8 and TRBJ2-7, reads GAGVSQSPRYKVAKRGQDVALRCDPISGHVSLFWYQQALGQGPEFLTYFQNEAQLDKSGLPSDRFFAERPEGSVSTLKIQRTQQEDSAVYLCASSAEDRVYEQYFGPGTRLTVT.

This clonotype was picked up a small number of times. The chain joins TRBV6-5 to TRBJ2-1, with unresolved D. This CDR3 contains 15 residues. Germline V gives CDR1 MNHEY, CDR2 SVGAGI. The V gene lost 0 bases and the J gene lost 0 bases, with 6 bases spanning the gap. DNA for the CDR3: TGTGCCAGCAGTTACTCGGCGAGCTCCTACAATGAGCAGTTCTTC. Translated: CASSYSASSYNEQFF.

J is TRBJ1-2 and V is TRBV20-1, with a tentative D call TRBD1 (5 bases). Germline V lookup: CDR1 DFQATT, CDR2 SNEGSKA (reference sequence). This CDR3 has 12 residues. The CDR3 DNA sequence: TGCAAGCGGGACTCACAAGAGGATGGCTACACCTTC. Amino acid sequence: CKRDSQEDGYTF.

In this sample, this clonotype turned up once. The chain combines TRBV27 with TRBJ2-7; the match to TRBD1 covers 10 bases. The CDR3 spans 18 residues. The trim removed 4 bases at V and 0 bases at J, leaving 12 bases unmatched. Germline V gene sequence: CDR1 MNHEY, CDR2 SMNVEV (reference sequence). The CDR3 loop is CASSSGQGYGRASYEQYF. CDR3 in DNA: TGTGCCAGCAGTTCGGGACAGGGGTACGGGAGGGCCTCCTACGAGCAGTACTTC.

In this sample, this clonotype turned up a few times. The chain employs TRBV4-3 and TRBJ1-4, with TRBD1 as a possible D gene (5 bases). Germline V CDR1 and CDR2: LGHNA, YSLEER. Trimming took 4 bases from V and 8 from J, leaving 20 bases between them. This CDR3 contains 16 residues. The chain's CDR3 is CASSPTPAGRGEKLFF. DNA of the CDR3: TGCGCCAGCAGCCCTACACCCGCAGGGCGCGGGGAAAAACTGTTTTTT.

This clonotype was seen a few times. This chain links TRBV28 with TRBJ2-5; 8 positions match TRBD2. The J segment lost 4 bases and the V segment lost 8 bases, leaving 15 bases of the junction unmatched. The CDR3 covers 16 residues. Germline V gene data show CDR1 as MDHEN and CDR2 as SYDVKM. CDR3 DNA sequence: TGTGCCAGCGCCCTATTAGGCCGGGGGGGGCCAGAGACCCAGTACTTC. Its translation: CASALLGRGGPETQYF.

There are a few counts of this clonotype. The genes are TRBV29-1 and TRBJ1-2; the D gene is possibly TRBD1 (5 bases). This CDR3 region has 14 residues. Trimming shortened V by 2 bases and J by 5 bases, and 15 bases separated the two germline ends. Germline CDR1 and CDR2: SQVTM and ANQGSEA. The CDR3 region is CSVEIRGAEYGYTF. DNA for the CDR3: TGCAGCGTTGAAATTCGGGGCGCGGAGTATGGCTACACCTTC.